What follows are 5 T cell receptor beta chains derived from one specimen sequenced in a study of blood T cell repertoires in COVID-19. TCRdb's copy holds only in-frame clones and misses some; the assay was immunoSEQ multiplex PCR. The table lists about 180,000 clones, roughly four fifths of them singletons, with around 7.3% in the top ten. Sequencing input: peripheral blood. The receptors originated from a woman in her 70s with COVID-19, enrolled during active disease.

The chain employs TRBV16 and TRBJ2-5; tentatively, D is TRBD1 (6 bases). V was trimmed by 3 bases and J by 2 bases, leaving 13 bases between them. The CDR3 length is 15 residues. Germline loops: CDR1 KGHSY, CDR2 FQNENV. The CDR3 DNA sequence: TGTGCCAGCAGCCAGCTACCGGGACAACAAGAGACCCAGTACTTC. Translating gives CASSQLPGQQETQYF.

J is TRBJ2-7 and V is TRBV19; 9 bases are a match to TRBD2. The CDR3 runs to 15 residues. The germline gives CDR1 LNHDA, CDR2 SQIVND (reference sequence). Trimming removed 5 bases from V and 2 bases from J; junction bases left unmatched: 7. CDR3 sequence: CASSDLAGGTYEQYF. For the CDR3, the DNA is TGTGCCAGTAGTGATTTGGCGGGGGGGACCTACGAGCAGTACTTC.

This clone was detected only once. The rearrangement joins TRBV18 to TRBJ1-6; maybe TRBD1 (6 bases). CDR3 size: 15 residues. Germline V CDR1 and CDR2: KGHSH, LQKENI. The V gene lost 5 bases and the J gene lost 6 bases, with 14 bases spanning the gap. As DNA, the CDR3 is TGTGCCAGCTCAGAGACAGGAGCTTTTAATTCACCCCTCCACTTT. It codes for CASSETGAFNSPLHF.

The sample holds one count of this clone. The J gene is TRBJ1-2, the V gene TRBV30; no clear D gene. Between the trimmed V and J ends, which lost 2 bases and 8 bases, there was a span of 9 bases. This CDR3 region has 11 residues. CDR1 is GTSNPN and CDR2 is SVGIG in the germline V gene (reference sequence). This chain's CDR3 is CAWSSSGGYTF. CDR3 coding DNA: TGTGCCTGGAGTAGTTCGGGGGGCTACACCTTC.

The chain combines TRBV3-1 (or the pseudogene TRBV3-2) with TRBJ2-7; 12 positions agree with TRBD2. Trimming at V came to 1 base and at J to 5 bases, leaving 21 bases not matched to a gene. The CDR3 sequence is 21 residues long. The germline V gene has CDR1 LGHDT and CDR2 YNNKEL (reference sequence). CDR3 sequence (DNA): TGTGCCAGCAGCCAAGTTGGGTATAAAGCTAGCGGGAGGGCCGCGGGAAACGAGCAGTACTTC. Its protein is CASSQVGYKASGRAAGNEQYF.